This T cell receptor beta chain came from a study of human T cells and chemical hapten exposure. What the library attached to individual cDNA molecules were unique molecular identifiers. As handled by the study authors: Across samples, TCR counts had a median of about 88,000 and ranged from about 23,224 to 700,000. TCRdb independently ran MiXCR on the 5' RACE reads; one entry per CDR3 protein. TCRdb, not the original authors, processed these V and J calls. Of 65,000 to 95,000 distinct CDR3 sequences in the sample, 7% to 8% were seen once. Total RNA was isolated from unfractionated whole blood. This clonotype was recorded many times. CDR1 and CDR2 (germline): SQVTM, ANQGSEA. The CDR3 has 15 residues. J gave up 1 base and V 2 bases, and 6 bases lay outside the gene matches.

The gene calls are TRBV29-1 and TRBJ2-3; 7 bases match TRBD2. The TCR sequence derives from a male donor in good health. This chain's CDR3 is CSVESTSLRTDTQYF. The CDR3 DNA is TGCAGCGTTGAATCGACTAGCCTCCGCACAGATACGCAGTATTTT.